These 20 T cell receptor beta chains share one sample of origin, sequenced in a study of blood T cell repertoires in COVID-19. Method: immunoSEQ multiplex PCR; TCRdb's copy keeps in-frame clones and lacks some. There are hundreds of thousands of clones in the sample; 82% occur only once, and 3% to 3.5% lies in the top ten. Specimen: PBMCs or T cells enriched from blood (not recorded which). The receptor set was obtained from a woman in her sixties who had recovered from COVID-19.

This chain uses TRBV9 with TRBJ1-1; 7 bases match TRBD1. Germline loops: CDR1 SGDLS, CDR2 YYNGEE. The junction had 9 bases not matched to a gene; V was cut back by 3 bases and J by 4 bases. The CDR3 spans 15 residues. CDR3 in DNA: TGTGCCAGCAGCGCAGGGGGATCTCTCGGCACTGAAGCTTTCTTT. Its translation: CASSAGGSLGTEAFF.

CDR3 sequence: CSVGLPLNGELFF. Written as DNA, the CDR3 is TGCAGCGTGGGACTTCCCCTGAACGGGGAGCTGTTTTTT. The rearrangement joins TRBV29-1 to TRBJ2-2, with a possible D match to TRBD2 (6 bases). V dropped 6 bases and J dropped 7 bases, with 15 bases sitting between them. Germline V gives CDR1 SQVTM, CDR2 ANQGSEA. The CDR3 sequence is 13 residues long.

The rearrangement links TRBV15 to TRBJ1-6, with D possibly matching TRBD1 (6 bases). This CDR3 spans 14 amino acids. Trimming shortened V by 1 base and J by 10 bases, and 11 bases separated the two germline ends. Germline CDR1 and CDR2: LNHNV and YYDKDF (reference sequence). CDR3 in amino acids: CATSRGTDSSPLHF. CDR3 bases: TGTGCCACCAGCAGAGGGACAGACTCCTCACCCCTCCACTTT. The whole variable domain, remainder taken from reference TRBV15 and TRBJ1-6, is DAMVIQNPRYQVTQFGKPVTLSCSQTLNHNVMYWYQQKSSQAPKLLFHYYDKDFNNEADTPDNFQSRRPNTSFCFLDIRSPGLGDTAMYLCATSRGTDSSPLHFGNGTRLTVT.

The rearrangement uses TRBV4-1 and TRBJ1-5; unclear D gene. Germline loops: CDR1 MGHRA, CDR2 YSYEKL. V lost 8 bases and J 6 bases, leaving 17 bases between the germline ends. This CDR3 has 14 amino acids. Here the CDR3 reads CASRTDSAGQPQHF. The CDR3 nucleotides are TGCGCCAGCCGGACGGACTCAGCCGGTCAGCCCCAGCATTTT.

The chain links TRBV7-9 to TRBJ2-1; no clear D gene. There are 15 residues in the CDR3. The ends were cut back, 1 base at V and 1 base at J, with 8 bases in the middle. CDR1 is SEHNR, CDR2 FQNEAQ, per germline (reference sequence). The CDR3 protein is CASSLGEWSYNEQFF. CDR3 sequence (DNA): TGTGCCAGCAGCTTAGGAGAATGGTCCTACAATGAGCAGTTCTTC. Combining the CDR3 with reference TRBV7-9 and TRBJ2-1 gives the whole variable domain DTGVSQNPRHKITKRGQNVTFRCDPISEHNRLYWYRQTLGQGPEFLTYFQNEAQLEKSRLLSDRFSAERPKGSFSTLEIQRTEQGDSAMYLCASSLGEWSYNEQFFGPGTRLTVL.

This rearrangement joins TRBV19 to TRBJ1-2; tentatively, D is TRBD1 (6 bases). The CDR3 length is 13 residues. With 5 bases removed from V and 4 bases from J, the gap between germline ends came to 11 bases. Germline loops: CDR1 LNHDA, CDR2 SQIVND (reference sequence). The CDR3 region is CASSPTGSYGYTF. The CDR3 nucleotides are TGTGCCAGTAGTCCCACAGGGTCCTATGGCTACACCTTC.

V usage is TRBV25-1 and J usage is TRBJ2-6, with TRBD1 matching over 8 bases. The CDR3 sequence is 18 residues long. V was pared by 4 bases and J by 0 bases, with 8 bases of the junction left unmatched. Germline CDR1 reads MGHDK; CDR2 reads SYGVNS. The CDR3 bases are TGTGCCAGCAGTGCCAACCGGGACAGGCTCTCTGGGGCCAACGTCCTGACTTTC. Amino acids: CASSANRDRLSGANVLTF.

The chain combines TRBV7-3 with TRBJ2-5; tentative D call: TRBD2 (6 bases). This CDR3 is 13 amino acids long. In germline, CDR1 is SGHTA, CDR2 FQGTGA. V lost 2 bases to trimming and J lost 4 bases, with 8 bases between them. This CDR3 reads CASSLGGSETQYF. Written as DNA, the CDR3 is TGTGCCAGCAGCTTAGGAGGGTCAGAGACCCAGTACTTC.

The rearrangement links TRBV27 to TRBJ1-2, with D perhaps TRBD1 (6 bases). CDR1 MNHEY and CDR2 SMNVEV come from the germline V gene (reference sequence). Trimming took off 10 bases at V and 8 bases at J, with 11 bases between the two ends. The CDR3 length is 10 residues. In DNA, the CDR3 is TGTGCCACCTACAGGGAGGGCTACACCTTC. It yields the protein CATYREGYTF.

This chain links TRBV2 with TRBJ1-2; no clear D gene. Germline V gives CDR1 SNHLY, CDR2 FYNNEI. The CDR3 sequence is 13 residues long. V was trimmed by 8 bases and J by 2 bases, leaving 12 bases between them. The CDR3 DNA follows: TGTGCCAGCTCAAAGGAGTTAAACTATGGCTACACCTTC. It translates to CASSKELNYGYTF.

This clone was observed once. The chain joins TRBV19 to TRBJ1-3; 9 bases map to TRBD1. The V gene end was trimmed by 8 bases and the J gene end by 3 bases; junction bases not matched to a gene: 5. The CDR3 contains 14 residues. Germline V gene lookup returns CDR1 LNHDA and CDR2 SQIVND (reference sequence). CDR3 sequence (DNA): TGTGCCAGTTGGGACAGGGTAAATGGAAACACCATATATTTT. This translates into CASWDRVNGNTIYF.

The V call is TRBV6-5, the J call TRBJ1-1; the D gene is possibly TRBD1 (6 bases). The CDR3 is 15 residues long. CDR1 and CDR2 from the germline V gene are MNHEY and SVGAGI. V shed 0 bases and J shed 1 base, with 9 bases lying between them. The CDR3 is CASSYSKGGNTEAFF. The CDR3 coding sequence is TGTGCCAGCAGTTACTCGAAAGGGGGGAACACTGAAGCTTTCTTT.

The V gene is TRBV27, the J gene TRBJ1-1; the match to TRBD1 covers 9 bases. Germline V gene lookup returns CDR1 MNHEY and CDR2 SMNVEV (reference sequence). After removal of 6 bases from V and 4 bases from J, the junction contained 18 bases not matched to a gene. The CDR3 is 18 amino acids. The DNA of the CDR3 is TGTGCCAGCAGATTACGACCGGGTACAGGGGGCCGGGGCACTGAAGCTTTCTTT. This translates into CASRLRPGTGGRGTEAFF.

The V and J genes are TRBV9 and TRBJ2-1; 12 bases align to TRBD2. The CDR3 runs to 15 residues. Germline CDR1 SGDLS, CDR2 YYNGEE. The trim removed 1 base at V and 8 bases at J, leaving 4 bases unmatched. DNA of the CDR3: TGTGCCAGCAGCGTAACCCTAGCGGGAGGGTATGAGCAGTTCTTC. Residues: CASSVTLAGGYEQFF.

The chain combines TRBV7-2 with TRBJ2-3; 10 nucleotides agree with TRBD2. The CDR3 extends over 16 amino acids. With 1 base clipped from V and 5 bases from J, the junction kept 6 bases outside the gene matches. Per the germline V gene, CDR1 is SGHTA and CDR2 is FQGNSA. The CDR3 nucleotides are TGTGCCAGCAGCTTAGTACTAGCGGGGCCGAGAGATACGCAGTATTTT. Translating gives CASSLVLAGPRDTQYF.

The V gene is TRBV5-1, the J gene TRBJ1-6; D possibly corresponds to TRBD1 (5 bases). In germline, CDR1 is SGHRS, CDR2 YFSETQ. V was trimmed by 0 bases and J by 5 bases, leaving 9 bases between them. The CDR3 spans 15 residues. CDR3 residues: CASSLAGGNNSPLHF. CDR3 DNA: TGCGCCAGCAGCTTGGCCGGGGGAAATAATTCACCCCTCCACTTT.

The rearrangement uses TRBV11-2 and TRBJ1-2, with D hard to call. The CDR3 consists of 13 residues. Germline CDR1 reads SGHAT; CDR2 reads FQNNGV. Trimming left V 1 base short and J 6 bases short, with 9 bases between. CDR3 protein: CASSLASFDGYTF. In DNA, the CDR3 is TGTGCCAGCAGCTTAGCTTCGTTCGATGGCTACACCTTC.

This clone was counted between two and nine times. The rearrangement joins TRBV7-9 to TRBJ2-2, with D possibly matching TRBD2 (5 bases). Germline assignment: CDR1 SEHNR and CDR2 FQNEAQ (reference sequence). V was clipped by 5 bases and J by 6 bases, with 19 bases between them. The CDR3 totals 16 residues. CDR3 protein: CASSTVRPAGAGELFF. The CDR3, as DNA: TGTGCCAGCAGCACAGTGAGGCCAGCCGGGGCCGGGGAGCTGTTTTTT.

J is TRBJ2-1 and V is TRBV5-4; D possibly corresponds to TRBD1 (6 bases). V was shortened by 3 bases and J by 10 bases, with 17 bases between the two germline ends. This CDR3 has 14 residues. Germline V CDR1 and CDR2: SGHNT, YYREEE (reference sequence). The CDR3 DNA is TGTGCCAGCAGCTATGGAAGACAGGTCCAGGAGCAGTTCTTC. The encoded protein is CASSYGRQVQEQFF.

V gene TRBV4-3 combines with J gene TRBJ2-3, with TRBD2 matching over 8 bases. The length of the CDR3 is 17 residues. J gave up 0 bases and V 4 bases, and 9 bases lay outside the gene matches. The germline CDR1 and CDR2 sequences are LGHNA and YSLEER. Here the CDR3 reads CASSPEIQRGSTDTQYF. Here the CDR3 DNA reads TGCGCCAGCAGCCCAGAAATCCAGCGGGGGAGCACAGATACGCAGTATTTT.